In this sample, the clone carrying this TCR beta chain turned up a few times. As yet, its antigen is unknown. V trimming: 1 base; J trimming: 6 bases; junction bases outside the gene matches: 8. CDR1 is SSHAT, CDR2 FNYEAQ, per germline (reference sequence). The CDR3 has 16 amino acids. Construction of TCR beta libraries was performed using quantitative 5'-RACE with molecular barcodes. TCRdb redid the calling of the 5' RACE reads with MiXCR, one entry per CDR3 protein. Here the sample spans under 450,000 distinct CDR3 sequences, 20% to 25% being singletons. This sample is drawn from a study of CD8 T cells in ankylosing spondylitis. Study results and caveats: Several highly homologous variants made up a TCR beta motif, and this motif appeared characteristic of ankylosing spondylitis blood.

Input material: blood, either unsorted or a sorted T cell fraction (not recorded which). The V and J genes are TRBV7-7 and TRBJ2-1; 8 bases line up with TRBD2. The TCR was taken from a male donor with ankylosing spondylitis or in good health (not recorded which). This CDR3 reads CASSLGPGGASNEQFF. The CDR3 nucleotides are TGTGCCAGCAGCTTAGGTCCCGGGGGGGCCTCCAATGAGCAGTTCTTC.